This is a list of T cell receptor beta chains from one sample in a study of cytomegalovirus exposure and HLA in healthy donors. Method: immunoSEQ multiplex PCR; TCRdb's copy keeps in-frame clones and lacks some. The profile shows some 130,000 clones, roughly three fifths of them singletons. The sequencing sample was made of PBMCs. The source of these receptors is a middle-aged woman in good health and CMV-seronegative. The CDR3 runs from the conserved cysteine through the conserved F or W. The order of the fields is CDR3 DNA, CDR3 protein, J gene, CDR3 length, D gene, V gene, clone size. A D gene is named only where the DNA matches it firmly. Rows may omit the clone size; those that give it use once, few, many or a size class.

TGTGCCAGTAGTCTGGCCGAGACAGGGGGCTATGGCTACACCTTC	CASSLAETGGYGYTF	TRBJ1-2	15	TRBD1	TRBV19	.
TGTGCCAGCAGCTTAAGTTCAGTTAATTCACCCCTCCACTTT	CASSLSSVNSPLHF	TRBJ1-6	14	.	TRBV7-2	.
TGTGCCAGCAGCCTCCAGTGGGGGGGCACAGATACGCAGTATTTT	CASSLQWGGTDTQYF	TRBJ2-3	15	.	TRBV7-2	.
TGTGCCAGCAGCCCCCAGCGGGGTACCTACGAGCAGTACTTC	CASSPQRGTYEQYF	TRBJ2-7	14	TRBD2	TRBV5-4	.
TGTGCCAGCTCACCAGCGGGGGCCACTGAAGCTTTCTTT	CASSPAGATEAFF	TRBJ1-1	13	.	TRBV18	.
TGTGCCAGCTCACCGGGAGGGGGGATTAGCAATCAGCCCCAGCATTTT	CASSPGGGISNQPQHF	TRBJ1-5	16	.	TRBV18	.
TGTGCCAGTAGTATGGGGACTTCCGCAACTAATGAAAAACTGTTTTTT	CASSMGTSATNEKLFF	TRBJ1-4	16	.	TRBV19	.
TGTGCCAGCAGCTTGAGAGCAGGCGTTTCTACTGAAGCTTTCTTT	CASSLRAGVSTEAFF	TRBJ1-1	15	.	TRBV5-5	.
TGCGCCAGCAGCCCGACAGGGGTGGGTGGCTACACCTTC	CASSPTGVGGYTF	TRBJ1-2	13	TRBD1	TRBV4-3	.
TGCAGCGCAGTTTCTCTCCAGGGCGGAGATACGCAGTATTTT	CSAVSLQGGDTQYF	TRBJ2-3	14	.	TRBV29-1	.
TGCGCCAGCAGCTTGGAGGGGATCCAAAATCAGCCCCAGCATTTT	CASSLEGIQNQPQHF	TRBJ1-5	15	.	TRBV5-1	.
TGTGCCAGCAGGGGGGGACAGGGGTATGGCTACACCTTC	CASRGGQGYGYTF	TRBJ1-2	13	TRBD1	TRBV6-5	.
TGCGCCAGCAGCGCGGGACGTCCGTACGAGCAGTACTTC	CASSAGRPYEQYF	TRBJ2-7	13	.	TRBV5-1	.
TGTGCCAGCAGCTTATCCAGGAATTCCTTAGGCTACACCTTC	CASSLSRNSLGYTF	TRBJ1-2	14	.	TRBV7-2	.
TGTGCCAGCAGCCCTCGGACAGGTAGCCAAAAACTGTTTTTT	CASSPRTGSQKLFF	TRBJ1-4	14	TRBD1	TRBV13	few
TGTGCCAGCAGCCAGAGCTCTGGGGCCAACGTCCTGACTTTC	CASSQSSGANVLTF	TRBJ2-6	14	.	TRBV14	.
TGTGCCAGCAGCTTACAGGGGGTGGGCACAGATACGCAGTATTTT	CASSLQGVGTDTQYF	TRBJ2-3	15	TRBD1	TRBV5-8	.